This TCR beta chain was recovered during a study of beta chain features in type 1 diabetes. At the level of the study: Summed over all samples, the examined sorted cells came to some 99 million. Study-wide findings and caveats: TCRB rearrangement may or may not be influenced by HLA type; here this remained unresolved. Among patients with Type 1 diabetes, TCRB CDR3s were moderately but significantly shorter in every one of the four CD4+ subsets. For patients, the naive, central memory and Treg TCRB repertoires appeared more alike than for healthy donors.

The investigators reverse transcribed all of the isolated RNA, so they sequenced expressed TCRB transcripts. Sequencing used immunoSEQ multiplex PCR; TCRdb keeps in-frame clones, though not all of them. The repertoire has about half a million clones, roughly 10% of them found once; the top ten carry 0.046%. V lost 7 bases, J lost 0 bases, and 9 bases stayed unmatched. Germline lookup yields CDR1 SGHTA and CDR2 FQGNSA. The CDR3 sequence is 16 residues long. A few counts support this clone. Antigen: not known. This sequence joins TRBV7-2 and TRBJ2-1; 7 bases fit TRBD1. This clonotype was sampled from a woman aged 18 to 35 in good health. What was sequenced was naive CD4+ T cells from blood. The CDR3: CASNRQGDLSYNEQFF. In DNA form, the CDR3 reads TGTGCCAGCAACCGACAGGGCGACCTCTCCTACAATGAGCAGTTCTTC.